One sample yielded the 30 T cell receptor beta chains listed below, sequenced in a study of cytomegalovirus exposure and HLA in healthy donors. PCR employed 60 Vbeta and 13 Jbeta primers. TCRdb's copy holds only in-frame clones and misses some; the assay was immunoSEQ multiplex PCR. The sample has roughly 150,000 clones; about three quarters are singletons. The specimen sequenced was PBMCs. The receptors originated from a male donor in good health and CMV-seronegative.

The rearrangement joins TRBV27 to TRBJ2-3, with a possible D match to TRBD1 (7 bases). Trimming took off 10 bases at V and 6 bases at J, with 17 bases between the two ends. Germline CDR1 is MNHEY and CDR2 is SMNVEV (reference sequence). The CDR3 sequence is 13 residues long. As DNA, the CDR3 is TGTGCCACCAGGAGGGGGCTTGTCGATACGCAGTATTTT. As protein: CATRRGLVDTQYF.

The chain has TRBV7-2 and TRBJ2-5; D not resolved. The CDR3 covers 12 residues. The germline gives CDR1 SGHTA, CDR2 FQGNSA. The ends were cut back, 5 bases at V and 4 bases at J, with 8 bases in the middle. The CDR3 spells CASSHTRETQYF. The CDR3 DNA sequence: TGTGCCAGCAGCCACACAAGAGAGACCCAGTACTTC.

The chain employs TRBV4-3 and TRBJ2-2; 7 bases map to TRBD1. This CDR3 is built from 18 residues. The J segment lost 0 bases and the V segment lost 2 bases, leaving 9 bases of the junction unmatched. Germline V gene data show CDR1 as LGHNA and CDR2 as YSLEER. The CDR3 DNA is TGCGCCAGCAGCCAACGTACGGGACAGCCTTCGAACACCGGGGAGCTGTTTTTT. It encodes CASSQRTGQPSNTGELFF.

The gene calls are TRBV6-6 and TRBJ1-2, with 7 bases identical to TRBD1. Germline-derived CDR1 and CDR2 are MNHNY and SVGAGI (reference sequence). V lost 5 bases to trimming and J lost 2 bases; unmatched junction nucleotides: 2. The CDR3 spans 13 residues. For the CDR3, the DNA is TGTGCCAGCAGTGCGGACAGGAACTATGGCTACACCTTC. Its translation is CASSADRNYGYTF.

The rearrangement uses TRBV7-9 and TRBJ2-5; tentative D call: TRBD1 (6 bases). The germline gives CDR1 SEHNR, CDR2 FQNEAQ (reference sequence). Trimming removed 5 bases at V and 3 bases at J, with 13 bases between. The CDR3 loop spans 14 amino acids. CDR3 residues: CASSAYRVEETQYF. Written as DNA, the CDR3 is TGTGCCAGCAGCGCATACAGGGTTGAAGAGACCCAGTACTTC. The full variable domain, in which reference TRBV7-9 and TRBJ2-5 provide the parts outside the CDR3, is DTGVSQNPRHKITKRGQNVTFRCDPISEHNRLYWYRQTLGQGPEFLTYFQNEAQLEKSRLLSDRFSAERPKGSFSTLEIQRTEQGDSAMYLCASSAYRVEETQYFGPGTRLLVL.

The rearrangement uses TRBV6-4 and TRBJ2-2; D perhaps matches TRBD1 (6 bases). Germline CDR1 and CDR2: MRHNA and SNTAGT. This CDR3 has 15 amino acids. The V and J ends lost 4 bases and 6 bases respectively, with 15 bases between them. CDR3 region: CASSAGVGIAGELFF. The CDR3 region has the DNA TGTGCCAGCAGTGCAGGGGTTGGAATTGCCGGGGAGCTGTTTTTT.

The chain uses TRBV10-2 and TRBJ2-2; 11 bases are shared with TRBD2. J was trimmed by 0 bases and V by 2 bases; bases with no gene match: 2. The CDR3 spans 17 residues. The germline CDR1 and CDR2 sequences are WSHSY and SAAADI. CDR3 nucleotide sequence: TGCGCCAGCAGTGAGCGACTAGCGGGAACGAACACCGGGGAGCTGTTTTTT. Translating it yields CASSERLAGTNTGELFF.

This chain connects TRBV30 to TRBJ1-5, with 8 nucleotides matching TRBD1. The CDR3 runs 13 residues. The germline gives CDR1 GTSNPN, CDR2 SVGIG (reference sequence). Trimming cost V 5 bases and J 6 bases; bases outside gene matches: 6. The CDR3 DNA reads as TGTGCCTGGTGTGGACAGGGAGGTCAGCCCCAGCATTTT. Residues: CAWCGQGGQPQHF.

The rearrangement links TRBV6-1 to TRBJ2-7; perhaps TRBD2 as D (5 bases). The CDR3 loop spans 16 amino acids. V was trimmed by 0 bases and J by 2 bases, leaving 14 bases between them. Germline assignment: CDR1 MNHNS and CDR2 SASEGT. The CDR3 sequence: CASSEALWEPAYEQYF. The CDR3 bases are TGTGCCAGCAGTGAAGCGTTGTGGGAGCCGGCCTACGAGCAGTACTTC.

This sequence joins TRBV6-6 and TRBJ2-7; TRBD1 matches 9 bases. Germline loops: CDR1 MNHNY, CDR2 SVGAGI (reference sequence). Trimming removed 6 bases from V and 7 bases from J; junction bases left unmatched: 16. The CDR3 loop spans 16 amino acids. The CDR3 region is CASRPGTGTGLSEQYF. The CDR3 DNA reads as TGTGCCAGCAGACCAGGCACCGGGACAGGGTTAAGTGAGCAGTACTTC.

The genes are TRBV7-8 and TRBJ1-5; no clear D gene. The CDR3 is 13 residues long. V shed 3 bases and J shed 4 bases, with 7 bases lying between them. CDR1 SGHVS and CDR2 FQNEAQ come from the germline V gene. In nucleotides, the CDR3 is TGTGCCAGCAGCTTGAGGCGGAATCAGCCCCAGCATTTT. Protein sequence: CASSLRRNQPQHF.

The chain links TRBV9 to TRBJ2-5; tentatively, D is TRBD2 (5 bases). Germline V gene data show CDR1 as SGDLS and CDR2 as YYNGEE. Between the trimmed V and J ends, which lost 0 bases and 1 base, there was a span of 13 bases. The CDR3 contains 16 residues. CDR3 sequence reads: CASSVVGGMGQETQYF. The CDR3 DNA reads as TGTGCCAGCAGCGTAGTTGGAGGAATGGGCCAAGAGACCCAGTACTTC.

The rearrangement joins TRBV6-6 to TRBJ2-2, with 9 bases fitting TRBD2. Germline loops: CDR1 MNHNY, CDR2 SVGAGI (reference sequence). The CDR3 extends over 15 amino acids. J was trimmed by 7 bases and V by 0 bases; bases with no gene match: 3. This chain's CDR3 is CASSYSLAGYGELFF. DNA for the CDR3: TGTGCCAGCAGTTACTCCCTAGCGGGATACGGGGAGCTGTTTTTT.

The V gene is TRBV5-1, the J gene TRBJ1-2, with D unresolved. The CDR3 extends over 12 amino acids. Germline V gene sequence: CDR1 SGHRS, CDR2 YFSETQ. Trimming took 2 bases from V and 7 from J, leaving 9 bases between them. In DNA form, the CDR3 reads TGCGCCAGCAGCTTACAGCCAGGTGGCTACACCTTC. This translates into CASSLQPGGYTF.

J is TRBJ1-1 and V is TRBV5-1, with 8 positions matching TRBD1. Germline CDR1 is SGHRS and CDR2 is YFSETQ. The CDR3 totals 14 residues. Trimming at V came to 4 bases and at J to 4 bases, leaving 6 bases not matched to a gene. The CDR3 region is CASSKGQGATEAFF. The CDR3 nucleotides read TGCGCCAGCAGCAAAGGACAGGGTGCCACTGAAGCTTTCTTT.

This clone was observed a handful of times. The gene calls are TRBV18 and TRBJ1-1; 7 bases fit TRBD1. The junction had 7 bases not matched to a gene; V was cut back by 2 bases and J by 1 base. The length of the CDR3 is 16 residues. Germline lookup yields CDR1 KGHSH and CDR2 LQKENI. The CDR3 here is CASSPFSGQTNTEAFF. The CDR3 DNA sequence: TGTGCCAGCTCACCATTTTCGGGACAGACGAACACTGAAGCTTTCTTT.

The chain carries TRBV15 and TRBJ2-1, with D tentatively TRBD2 (6 bases). In germline, CDR1 is LNHNV, CDR2 YYDKDF (reference sequence). The germline V and J ends were trimmed by 6 bases and 7 bases, with 13 bases remaining between them. This CDR3 is built from 13 residues. The CDR3 DNA reads TGTGCCACCAGACTAGCAGGGAGGAATGAGCAGTTCTTC. This encodes CATRLAGRNEQFF.

V gene TRBV27 combines with J gene TRBJ1-2; 10 bases agree with TRBD1. Germline V gives CDR1 MNHEY, CDR2 SMNVEV (reference sequence). V shed 4 bases and J 5 bases; nucleotides not matched to a gene: 4. This CDR3 spans 14 amino acids. CDR3 DNA: TGTGCCAGCAGTTGGGGGACAGGGGTGTATGGCTACACCTTC. Protein product: CASSWGTGVYGYTF.

This clone has a single count. This chain links TRBV9 with TRBJ1-2; perhaps TRBD1 as D (6 bases). V was clipped by 1 base and J by 8 bases, with 27 bases between them. Per the germline V gene, CDR1 is SGDLS and CDR2 is YYNGEE. CDR3 length: 18 amino acids. The CDR3 protein is CASSVWAGAEGGRVGYTF. CDR3 DNA: TGTGCCAGCAGCGTATGGGCTGGAGCTGAGGGGGGGCGGGTCGGCTACACCTTC.

In its sample, this clone was seen once. J is TRBJ1-2 and V is TRBV7-3; 7 bases fit TRBD1. J gave up 6 bases and V 4 bases, and 5 bases lay outside the gene matches. Germline V gene data show CDR1 as SGHTA and CDR2 as FQGTGA. This CDR3 comprises 13 residues. DNA for the CDR3: TGTGCCAGCAGCTCCACAGGGACAGATGGCTACACCTTC. It translates to CASSSTGTDGYTF.

The gene calls are TRBV5-6 and TRBJ2-3, with 7 bases lining up with TRBD1. The germline V gene encodes CDR1 SGHDT and CDR2 YYEEEE. The CDR3 has 15 amino acids. V gave up 5 bases and J gave up 2 bases; unmatched junction bases: 8. In nucleotides, the CDR3 is TGTGCCAGCAGTAAACGACAGGGAATCACAGATACGCAGTATTTT. Its protein is CASSKRQGITDTQYF.

The V and J genes are TRBV11-2 and TRBJ2-7, with 8 bases matching TRBD1. Germline V lookup: CDR1 SGHAT, CDR2 FQNNGV. The CDR3 contains 15 residues. The trim removed 4 bases at V and 3 bases at J, leaving 8 bases unmatched. The chain's CDR3 is CASSSRDRGDYEQYF. In nucleotides, the CDR3 is TGTGCCAGCAGCTCACGAGACAGGGGAGACTACGAGCAGTACTTC.

The chain is built from TRBV13 and TRBJ2-7; D remains ambiguous. The CDR3 is made up of 13 amino acids. Germline V lookup: CDR1 PRHDT, CDR2 FYEKMQ (reference sequence). Trimming removed 1 base from V and 4 bases from J, with 8 bases in between. This CDR3 is CASSLEQRYEQYF. As DNA, the CDR3 is TGTGCCAGCAGCTTAGAACAACGATACGAGCAGTACTTC.

The chain combines TRBV4-1 with TRBJ1-4, with a tentative D call TRBD1 (5 bases). V was pared by 4 bases and J by 1 base, with 10 bases between. This CDR3 is built from 15 residues. CDR1 and CDR2 from the germline V gene are MGHRA and YSYEKL. Here the CDR3 DNA reads TGCGCCAGCAGCCCGGGACTGGGAACTAATGAAAAACTGTTTTTT. Translated, it gives CASSPGLGTNEKLFF.

This clone occurred once. V gene TRBV19 combines with J gene TRBJ1-2; no definite D call. This CDR3 contains 14 residues. CDR1 LNHDA and CDR2 SQIVND come from the germline V gene (reference sequence). Trimming took 5 bases from V and 2 from J, leaving 12 bases between them. CDR3 nucleotide sequence: TGTGCCAGTAGTTTGACCCGGGGAAACTATGGCTACACCTTC. This gives the protein CASSLTRGNYGYTF.

Only a few counts were recorded for this clone. The CDR3: CASSVGEVGSPLHF. The CDR3 nucleotides are TGTGCCAGCAGCGTAGGGGAGGTGGGATCACCCCTCCACTTT. The genes are TRBV9 and TRBJ1-6; D ambiguous. Looked up from germline, CDR1 is SGDLS and CDR2 is YYNGEE. The CDR3 runs to 14 residues. The V gene lost 0 bases and the J gene lost 10 bases, with 11 bases spanning the gap. The variable domain in full, with the rest retrieved from reference TRBV9 and TRBJ1-6, is DSGVTQTPKHLITATGQRVTLRCSPRSGDLSVYWYQQSLDQGLQFLIQYYNGEERAKGNILERFSAQQFPDLHSELNLSSLELGDSALYFCASSVGEVGSPLHFGNGTRLTVT.

This clone came up once. The chain combines TRBV6-5 with TRBJ2-7; 7 nucleotides match TRBD2. Germline V CDR1 and CDR2: MNHEY, SVGAGI. Trimming removed 5 bases from V and 5 bases from J; junction bases left unmatched: 6. The CDR3 extends over 13 amino acids. DNA for the CDR3: TGTGCCAGCAGTGCCCGGGACTACAACGAGCAGTACTTC. It codes for CASSARDYNEQYF.

The V and J genes are TRBV7-9 and TRBJ2-3, with TRBD1 matching 8 bases. The length of the CDR3 is 15 residues. J lost 4 bases, V lost 1 base, and 4 bases had no gene match. Germline V lookup: CDR1 SEHNR, CDR2 FQNEAQ (reference sequence). CDR3 DNA: TGTGCCAGCAGCTTAGGACAGGGGCTCGCAGATACGCAGTATTTT. Translation gives CASSLGQGLADTQYF.

The gene calls are TRBV7-9 and TRBJ1-2; 8 nucleotides agree with TRBD1. V dropped 6 bases and J dropped 2; count of bases not matched to a gene: 8. CDR1 and CDR2 from the germline V gene are SEHNR and FQNEAQ (reference sequence). The CDR3 loop spans 15 amino acids. The CDR3 loop is CASRLTGGSNYGYTF. Here the CDR3 DNA reads TGTGCCAGCAGACTTACAGGGGGTTCCAACTATGGCTACACCTTC.

V and J are TRBV7-3 and TRBJ2-7; D not certain. The germline gives CDR1 SGHTA, CDR2 FQGTGA. This CDR3 has 13 amino acids. Trimming left V 4 bases short and J 0 bases short, with 7 bases between. CDR3 bases: TGTGCCAGCAGCTCCCCGGGCTCCTACGAGCAGTACTTC. It specifies CASSSPGSYEQYF.